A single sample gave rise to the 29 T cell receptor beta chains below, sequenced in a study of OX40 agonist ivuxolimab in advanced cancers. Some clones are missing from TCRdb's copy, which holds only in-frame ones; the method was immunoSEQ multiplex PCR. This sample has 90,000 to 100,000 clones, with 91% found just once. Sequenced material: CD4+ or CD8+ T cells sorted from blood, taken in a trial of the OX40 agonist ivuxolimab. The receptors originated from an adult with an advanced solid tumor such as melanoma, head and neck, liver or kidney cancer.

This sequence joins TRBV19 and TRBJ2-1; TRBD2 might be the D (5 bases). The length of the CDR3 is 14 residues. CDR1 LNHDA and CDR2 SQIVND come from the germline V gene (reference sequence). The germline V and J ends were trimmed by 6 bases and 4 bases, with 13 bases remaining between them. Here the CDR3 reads CASRSGIAYNEQFF. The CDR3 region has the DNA TGTGCCAGTAGGTCCGGGATCGCTTACAATGAGCAGTTCTTC. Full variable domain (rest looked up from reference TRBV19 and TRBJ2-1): DGGITQSPKYLFRKEGQNVTLSCEQNLNHDAMYWYRQDPGQGLRLIYYSQIVNDFQKGDIAEGYSVSREKKESFPLTVTSAQKNPTAFYLCASRSGIAYNEQFFGPGTRLTVL.

The CDR3 DNA reads TGTGCCAGCTCACCACCGGGAGGGGGAGCCGGGGCCAACGTCCTGACTTTC. As protein: CASSPPGGGAGANVLTF. This rearrangement joins TRBV18 to TRBJ2-6; perhaps TRBD2 as D (7 bases). With 0 bases removed from V and 4 bases from J, the gap between germline ends came to 13 bases. CDR3 length: 17 amino acids. Germline loops: CDR1 KGHSH, CDR2 LQKENI.

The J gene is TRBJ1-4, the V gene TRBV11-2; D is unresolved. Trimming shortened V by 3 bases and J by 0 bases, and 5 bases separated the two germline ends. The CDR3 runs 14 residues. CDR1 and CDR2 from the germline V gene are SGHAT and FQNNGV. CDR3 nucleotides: TGTGCCAGCAGCTTTATAGCAACTAATGAAAAACTGTTTTTT. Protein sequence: CASSFIATNEKLFF.

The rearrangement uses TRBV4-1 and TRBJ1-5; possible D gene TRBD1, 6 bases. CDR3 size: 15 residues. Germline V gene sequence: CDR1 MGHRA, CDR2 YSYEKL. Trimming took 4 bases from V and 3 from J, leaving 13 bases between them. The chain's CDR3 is CASSPTGALNQPQHF. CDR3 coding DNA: TGCGCCAGCAGCCCGACGGGGGCTCTCAATCAGCCCCAGCATTTT.

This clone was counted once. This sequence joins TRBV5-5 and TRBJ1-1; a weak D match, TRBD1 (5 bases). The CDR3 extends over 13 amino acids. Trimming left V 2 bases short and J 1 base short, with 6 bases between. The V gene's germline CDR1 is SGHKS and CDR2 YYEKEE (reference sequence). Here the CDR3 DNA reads TGTGCCAGCAGCTTCGGACAGAACACTGAAGCTTTCTTT. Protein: CASSFGQNTEAFF.

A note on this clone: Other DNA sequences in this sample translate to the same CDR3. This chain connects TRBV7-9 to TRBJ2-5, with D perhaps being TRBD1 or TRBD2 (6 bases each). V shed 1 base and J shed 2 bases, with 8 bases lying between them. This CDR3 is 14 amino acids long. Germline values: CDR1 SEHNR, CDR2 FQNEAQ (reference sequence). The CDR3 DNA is TGTGCCAGCAGCTTAGGAGGGGGGCAAGAGACCCAGTACTTC. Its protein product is CASSLGGGQETQYF.

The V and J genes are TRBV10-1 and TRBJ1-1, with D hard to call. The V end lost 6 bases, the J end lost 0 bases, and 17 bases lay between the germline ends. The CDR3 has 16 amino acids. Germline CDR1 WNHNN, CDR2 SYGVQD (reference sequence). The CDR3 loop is CASRDRAVLMNTEAFF. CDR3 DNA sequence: TGCGCCAGCAGGGATCGAGCGGTACTAATGAACACTGAAGCTTTCTTT.

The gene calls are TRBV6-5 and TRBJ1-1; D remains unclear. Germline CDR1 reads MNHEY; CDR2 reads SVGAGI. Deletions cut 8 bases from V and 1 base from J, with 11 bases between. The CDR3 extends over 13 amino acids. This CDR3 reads CASRLLWNTEAFF. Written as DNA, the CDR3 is TGTGCCAGCCGGTTACTCTGGAACACTGAAGCTTTCTTT.

The CDR3 region is CASSFGSGEDEQYF. In nucleotides, the CDR3 is TGCGCCAGCAGCTTTGGGTCAGGGGAAGACGAGCAGTACTTC. The gene calls are TRBV5-1 and TRBJ2-7; D perhaps matches TRBD1 (6 bases). Trimming removed 2 bases at V and 5 bases at J, with 14 bases between. Germline V gives CDR1 SGHRS, CDR2 YFSETQ. The CDR3 loop spans 14 amino acids.

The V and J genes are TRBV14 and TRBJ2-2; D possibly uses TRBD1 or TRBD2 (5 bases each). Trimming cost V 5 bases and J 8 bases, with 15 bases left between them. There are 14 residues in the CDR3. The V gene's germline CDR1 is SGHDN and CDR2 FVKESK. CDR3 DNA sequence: TGTGCCAGCAGCTACGGGGCGGGTCCGGGGGAGCTGTTTTTT. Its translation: CASSYGAGPGELFF. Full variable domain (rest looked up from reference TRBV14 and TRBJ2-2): EAGVTQFPSHSVIEKGQTVTLRCDPISGHDNLYWYRRVMGKEIKFLLHFVKESKQDESGMPNNRFLAERTGGTYSTLKVQPAELEDSGVYFCASSYGAGPGELFFGEGSRLTVL.

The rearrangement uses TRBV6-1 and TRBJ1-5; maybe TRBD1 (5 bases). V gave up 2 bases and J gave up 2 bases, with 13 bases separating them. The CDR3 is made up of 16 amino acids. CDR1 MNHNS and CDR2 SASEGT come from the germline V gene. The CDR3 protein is CASSEQGAQGNQPQHF. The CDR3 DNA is TGTGCCAGCAGTGAACAAGGGGCTCAAGGCAATCAGCCCCAGCATTTT.

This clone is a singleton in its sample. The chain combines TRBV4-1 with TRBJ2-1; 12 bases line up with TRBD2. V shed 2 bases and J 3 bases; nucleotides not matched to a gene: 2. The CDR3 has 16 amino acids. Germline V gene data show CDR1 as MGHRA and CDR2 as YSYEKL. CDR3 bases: TGCGCCAGCAGCCAACCGACTAGCGGGAGCTACAATGAGCAGTTCTTC. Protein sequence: CASSQPTSGSYNEQFF.

The CDR3 reads CASRSSYEQYF. CDR3 sequence (DNA): TGTGCCAGTAGAAGTAGCTACGAGCAGTACTTC. V gene TRBV19 combines with J gene TRBJ2-7, with D uncertain. CDR3 length: 11 residues. The V end was cut by 6 bases, the J end by 3 bases, with 6 bases between. The germline V gene encodes CDR1 LNHDA and CDR2 SQIVND (reference sequence).

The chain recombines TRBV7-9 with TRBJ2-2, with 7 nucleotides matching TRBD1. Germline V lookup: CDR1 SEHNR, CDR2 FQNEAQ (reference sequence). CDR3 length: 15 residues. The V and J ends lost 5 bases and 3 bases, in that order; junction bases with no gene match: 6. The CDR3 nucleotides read TGTGCCAGCAGCCCCTTTCAGGGGGACACCGGGGAGCTGTTTTTT. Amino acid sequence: CASSPFQGDTGELFF. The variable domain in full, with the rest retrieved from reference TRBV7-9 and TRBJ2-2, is DTGVSQNPRHKITKRGQNVTFRCDPISEHNRLYWYRQTLGQGPEFLTYFQNEAQLEKSRLLSDRFSAERPKGSFSTLEIQRTEQGDSAMYLCASSPFQGDTGELFFGEGSRLTVL.

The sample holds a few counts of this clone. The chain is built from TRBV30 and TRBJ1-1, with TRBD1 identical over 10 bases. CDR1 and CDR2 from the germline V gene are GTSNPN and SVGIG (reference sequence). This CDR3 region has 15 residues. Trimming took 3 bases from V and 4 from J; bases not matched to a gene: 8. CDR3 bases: TGTGCCTGGAGATCGCTAGGGACAGGGGCCACTGAAGCTTTCTTT. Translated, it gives CAWRSLGTGATEAFF.

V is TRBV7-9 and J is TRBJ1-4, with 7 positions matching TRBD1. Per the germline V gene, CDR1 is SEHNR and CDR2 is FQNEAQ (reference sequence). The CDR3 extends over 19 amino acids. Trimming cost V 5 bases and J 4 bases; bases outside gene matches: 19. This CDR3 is CASSEGAGGLPGGNEKLFF. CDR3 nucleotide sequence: TGTGCCAGCAGCGAGGGGGCAGGTGGACTCCCTGGGGGTAATGAAAAACTGTTTTTT.

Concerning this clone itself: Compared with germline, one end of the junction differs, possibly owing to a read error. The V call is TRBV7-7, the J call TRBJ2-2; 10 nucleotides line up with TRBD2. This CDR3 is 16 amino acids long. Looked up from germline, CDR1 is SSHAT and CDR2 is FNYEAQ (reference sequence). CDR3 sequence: CASSSSGRANTGELFF. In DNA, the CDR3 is TGTGCTAGCAGCTCTAGCGGGAGAGCGAACACCGGGGAGCTGTTTTTT.

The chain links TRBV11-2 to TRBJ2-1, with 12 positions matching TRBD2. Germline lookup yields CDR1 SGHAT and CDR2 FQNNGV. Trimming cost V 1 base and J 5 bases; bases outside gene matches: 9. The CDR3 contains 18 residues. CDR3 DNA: TGTGCCAGCAGCTTAGGGCTTCTAGCGGGAGGGCCCCACAATGAGCAGTTCTTC. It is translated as CASSLGLLAGGPHNEQFF. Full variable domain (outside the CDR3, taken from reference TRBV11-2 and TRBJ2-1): EAGVAQSPRYKIIEKRQSVAFWCNPISGHATLYWYQQILGQGPKLLIQFQNNGVVDDSQLPKDRFSAERLKGVDSTLKIQPAKLEDSAVYLCASSLGLLAGGPHNEQFFGPGTRLTVL.

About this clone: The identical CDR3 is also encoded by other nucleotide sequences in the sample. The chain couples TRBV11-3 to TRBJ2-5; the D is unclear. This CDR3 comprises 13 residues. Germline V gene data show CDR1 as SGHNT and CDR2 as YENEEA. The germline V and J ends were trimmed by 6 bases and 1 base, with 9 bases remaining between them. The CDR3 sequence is CASSLGSQETQYF. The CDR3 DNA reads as TGTGCCAGCAGTCTAGGGTCCCAAGAGACCCAGTACTTC.

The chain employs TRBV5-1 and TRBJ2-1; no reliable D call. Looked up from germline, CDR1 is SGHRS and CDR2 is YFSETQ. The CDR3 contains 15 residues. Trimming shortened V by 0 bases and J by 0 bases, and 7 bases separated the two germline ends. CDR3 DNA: TGCGCCAGCAGCTTGGGGGTCTTCTCCTACAATGAGCAGTTCTTC. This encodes CASSLGVFSYNEQFF.

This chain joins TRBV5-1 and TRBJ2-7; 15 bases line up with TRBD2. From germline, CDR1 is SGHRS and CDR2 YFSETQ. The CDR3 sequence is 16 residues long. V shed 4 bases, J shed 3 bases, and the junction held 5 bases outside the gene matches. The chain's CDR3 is CASSLGTSGRIYEQYF. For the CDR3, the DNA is TGCGCCAGCAGCCTAGGGACTAGCGGGAGGATCTACGAGCAGTACTTC.

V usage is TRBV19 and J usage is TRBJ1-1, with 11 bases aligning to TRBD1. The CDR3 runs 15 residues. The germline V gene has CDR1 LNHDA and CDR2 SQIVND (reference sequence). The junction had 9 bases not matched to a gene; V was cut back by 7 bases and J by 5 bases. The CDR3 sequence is CASTSRTGGQTEAFF. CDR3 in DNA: TGTGCCAGTACTTCTCGGACAGGGGGCCAAACTGAAGCTTTCTTT.

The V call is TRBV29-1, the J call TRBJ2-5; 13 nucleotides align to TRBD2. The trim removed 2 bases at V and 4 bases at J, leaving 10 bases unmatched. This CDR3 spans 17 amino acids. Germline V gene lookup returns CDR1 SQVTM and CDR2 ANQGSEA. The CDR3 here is CSVEPGTSGTVGETQYF. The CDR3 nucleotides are TGCAGCGTTGAACCCGGGACTAGCGGGACAGTGGGAGAGACCCAGTACTTC.

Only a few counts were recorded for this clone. CDR3 DNA: TGTGCCAGCTCACCGGGGCCAGCACTCCTCTCCGGAAACACCATATATTTT. Residues: CASSPGPALLSGNTIYF. V gene TRBV18 combines with J gene TRBJ1-3, with D perhaps matching TRBD1 (5 bases). The ends were cut back, 3 bases at V and 4 bases at J, with 19 bases in the middle. The CDR3 loop spans 17 amino acids. Germline V gives CDR1 KGHSH, CDR2 LQKENI.

In DNA, the CDR3 is TGCGCCAGCACGGGCCTTGGGGGAGAGACCCAGTACTTC. It is translated as CASTGLGGETQYF. The gene calls are TRBV5-1 and TRBJ2-5; D tentatively reads TRBD1 or TRBD2 (5 bases each). The CDR3 length is 13 residues. Germline-derived CDR1 and CDR2 are SGHRS and YFSETQ. The V and J ends lost 6 bases and 4 bases respectively, with 13 bases between them.

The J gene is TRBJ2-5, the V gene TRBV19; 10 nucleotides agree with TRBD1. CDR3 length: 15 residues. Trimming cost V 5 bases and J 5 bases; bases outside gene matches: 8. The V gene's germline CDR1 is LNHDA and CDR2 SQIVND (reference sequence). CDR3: CASSSRDRGGETQYF. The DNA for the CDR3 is TGTGCCAGTAGTTCGCGGGACAGGGGTGGGGAGACCCAGTACTTC.

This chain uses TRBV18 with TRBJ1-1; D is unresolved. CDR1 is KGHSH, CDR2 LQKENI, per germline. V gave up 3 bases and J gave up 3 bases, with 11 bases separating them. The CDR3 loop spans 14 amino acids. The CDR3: CASSPRGVYTEAFF. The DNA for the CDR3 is TGTGCCAGCTCACCCCGTGGGGTGTACACTGAAGCTTTCTTT.

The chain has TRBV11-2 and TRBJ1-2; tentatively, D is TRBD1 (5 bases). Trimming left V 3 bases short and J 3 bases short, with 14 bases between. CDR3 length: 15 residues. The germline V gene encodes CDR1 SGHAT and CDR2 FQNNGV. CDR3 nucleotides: TGTGCCAGCAGCTTGTCGCTGGGGCAGGACTATGGCTACACCTTC. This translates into CASSLSLGQDYGYTF.

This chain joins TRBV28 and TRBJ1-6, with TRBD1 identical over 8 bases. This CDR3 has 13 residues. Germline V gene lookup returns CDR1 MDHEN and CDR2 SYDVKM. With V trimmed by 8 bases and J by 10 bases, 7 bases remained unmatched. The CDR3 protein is CASWTGKGSPLHF. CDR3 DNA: TGTGCCAGCTGGACAGGGAAGGGCTCACCCCTCCACTTT.